This is a list of T cell receptor beta chains from one sample in a study of shared clonotypes between healthy human individuals. Using immunoSEQ multiplex PCR, the repertoire was profiled, and TCRdb retains in-frame clones only, with some absent. The repertoire holds about 2 million clones, with over 85% as singletons. What was sequenced was naive CD8+ T cells sorted from blood. The origin of the receptors is a man between 18 and 29 years old in good health. Both conserved end residues are part of each CDR3. Each record gives: V gene, J gene, clone size, D gene, CDR3 protein, CDR3 DNA. D genes are given only for firm matches. Size values are once, few and many counts, or a class for expanded clones, and some rows have none.

TRBV6-1	TRBJ1-2	NA	NA	CASSETWVFAGYTF	TGTGCCAGCAGTGAAACTTGGGTGTTCGCGGGCTACACCTTC
TRBV25-1	TRBJ2-3	NA	TRBD2	CASSVVRERELGTDTQYF	TGTGCCAGCAGTGTGGTGCGGGAGAGGGAGCTTGGCACAGATACGCAGTATTTT
TRBV10-3	TRBJ2-7	NA	NA	CAISPYLGAGTYEQYF	TGTGCCATCAGCCCATATTTGGGGGCGGGGACCTACGAGCAGTACTTC
TRBV7-9	TRBJ2-3	NA	TRBD2	CASSLGGSGVTDTQYF	TGTGCCAGCAGCTTAGGTGGTAGCGGGGTAACAGATACGCAGTATTTT
TRBV2	TRBJ2-7	NA	NA	CASSEVGGRNTYEQYF	TGTGCCAGCAGTGAAGTAGGGGGACGGAACACCTACGAGCAGTACTTC
TRBV10-2	TRBJ2-3	NA	TRBD2	CASTRGGSTDTQYF	TGCGCCAGCACCCGCGGGGGGAGCACAGATACGCAGTATTTT
TRBV6-5	TRBJ1-2	NA	NA	CASSYSEGIYGYTF	TGTGCCAGCAGTTACTCGGAAGGGATCTATGGCTACACCTTC
TRBV19	TRBJ2-7	NA	NA	CASRTQDSYEQYF	TGTGCCAGTCGCACACAGGACTCCTACGAGCAGTACTTC
TRBV21-1	TRBJ2-7	NA	NA	CASSKQGTGVYEQYF	TGTGCCAGCAGCAAACAGGGGACAGGGGTATACGAGCAGTACTTC
TRBV29-1	TRBJ1-2	once	TRBD1	CSVIGTATNYGYTF	TGCAGCGTTATCGGGACAGCTACTAACTATGGCTACACCTTC
TRBV6-6	TRBJ2-1	NA	TRBD2	CASSYSTSGIHNEQFF	TGTGCCAGCAGTTACTCGACTAGCGGGATCCACAATGAGCAGTTCTTC